A single sample is the source of the 4 T cell receptor beta chains below, sequenced in a study of T cell clones after liver transplantation. The data were produced by immunoSEQ multiplex PCR, yet TCRdb's version contains in-frame clones alone and is incomplete. The table shows more than 100,000 clones, with about 81% occurring only once. The sequenced sample was CD4+ T cells from blood, obtained roughly 50 months after liver transplant. These receptors originate from a human patient who received a liver transplant. Among the T cells, some may be from the graft donor.

This clone was seen only once. Here the CDR3 DNA reads TGTGCCAGCAGCTTCTCTGACAGTTCCAATCAGCCCCAGCATTTT. This codes for CASSFSDSSNQPQHF. The V call is TRBV7-9, the J call TRBJ1-5, with D possibly matching TRBD1 (5 bases). Germline CDR1 SEHNR, CDR2 FQNEAQ (reference sequence). The V gene lost 3 bases and the J gene lost 3 bases, with 12 bases spanning the gap. This CDR3 has 15 amino acids.

The chain's CDR3 is CASSLETGGFETQYF. The CDR3 DNA is TGTGCCAGCAGTCTCGAGACAGGGGGCTTTGAGACCCAGTACTTC. The chain is built from TRBV2 and TRBJ2-5; 10 nucleotides match TRBD1. CDR3 length: 15 amino acids. V lost 5 bases to trimming and J lost 5 bases; unmatched junction nucleotides: 8. CDR1 is SNHLY, CDR2 FYNNEI, per germline.

The rearrangement uses TRBV19 and TRBJ1-5; no definite D call. Between the trimmed V and J ends, which lost 3 bases and 2 bases, there was a span of 8 bases. Germline V lookup: CDR1 LNHDA, CDR2 SQIVND (reference sequence). The CDR3 totals 14 residues. The DNA for the CDR3 is TGTGCCAGTAGTATTGGGCAGCGCAATCAGCCCCAGCATTTT. It translates to CASSIGQRNQPQHF.

The V gene is TRBV21-1, the J gene TRBJ1-5; the DNA was not compared with TRBD1, the D call given in the table. TRBV21-1 is classified as a pseudogene. This CDR3 comprises 18 residues. The CDR3 reads CASRLTGRLRKWNQPQHF. CDR3 in DNA: TGTGCCAGCAGGCTGACAGGGCGTCTTCGAAAGTGGAATCAGCCCCAGCATTTT.